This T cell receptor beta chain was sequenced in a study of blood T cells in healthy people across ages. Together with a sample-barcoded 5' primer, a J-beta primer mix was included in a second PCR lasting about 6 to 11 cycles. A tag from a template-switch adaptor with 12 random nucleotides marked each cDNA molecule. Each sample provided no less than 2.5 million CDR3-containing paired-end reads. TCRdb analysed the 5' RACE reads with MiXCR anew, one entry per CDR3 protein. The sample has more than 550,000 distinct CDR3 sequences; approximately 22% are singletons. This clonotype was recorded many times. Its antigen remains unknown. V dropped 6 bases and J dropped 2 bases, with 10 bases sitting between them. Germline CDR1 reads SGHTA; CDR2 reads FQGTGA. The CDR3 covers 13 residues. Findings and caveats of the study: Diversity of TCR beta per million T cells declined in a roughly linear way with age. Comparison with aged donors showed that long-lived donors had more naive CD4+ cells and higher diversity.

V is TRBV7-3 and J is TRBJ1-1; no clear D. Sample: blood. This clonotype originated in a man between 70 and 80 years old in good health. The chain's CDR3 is CASSLTRNTEAFF. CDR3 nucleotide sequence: TGTGCCAGCAGTTTGACACGAAACACTGAAGCTTTCTTT.